This T cell receptor (beta chain) was recovered during a study of cytomegalovirus exposure and HLA in healthy donors. CDR3 length: 15 residues. Germline values: CDR1 MGHDK, CDR2 SYGVNS. Trimming took 6 bases from V and 6 from J; bases not matched to a gene: 5. Study observations and caveats: Most subjects' HLA-A and HLA-B alleles were reportedly predicted from TCR beta sequences.

Concerning this clone: Its target is unknown.

Primers for the PCR totalled 60 Vbeta and 13 Jbeta. Assay: immunoSEQ multiplex PCR; the TCRdb copy retains only in-frame clones and omits some. The sample yields fewer than 250,000 clones, about four fifths seen once. The specimen was PBMCs. The source of this sequence is a woman between 35 and 50 years old in good health and CMV-seronegative. The J gene is TRBJ2-1, the V gene TRBV25-1; 13 nucleotides agree with TRBD2. In nucleotides, the CDR3 is TGTGCCAGCAGGACCGGGACTAGCGGGGCCAATGAGCAGTTCTTC. Translation gives CASRTGTSGANEQFF.